This TCR beta chain stems from a study of CD8+CD57+ T cells in acquired aplastic anemia (dated by TCRdb to the late 2010s). For the study in its entirety: A mean of about 3.2 ug of DNA, ranging from about 0.2 to 27.4 ug, was extracted from sorted CD4+ and CD8+ cells. A CD8+CD57+ expansion meant a frequency higher than the mean frequency seen in healthy subjects. What the authors observed across the whole study: Fewer than 35 CD8+ CDR3 sequences were found to be shared between patients and controls, but these sequences appeared to be highly expressed in patients and within the immunodominant clones of the patients. No significant difference in CD8+ Simpson's diversity was found between patients and healthy controls (P=0.060).

Patients chosen for sequencing had shown expansion of CD8+CD57+ cells by flow cytometry. All patients had severe acquired aplastic anemia diagnosed by International Study of Aplastic Anemia and Agranulocytosis and Camitta criteria. Patients had received no therapy at the time of blood sampling. The study deep-sequenced TCR repertoires of sorted CD4+ and CD8+ blood T cells from severe aplastic anemia patients and healthy subjects. Patients were enrolled under clinicaltrials.gov protocols 00001620, 01623167, 00001397, 00071045, 00081523 and 00961064 in the USA. Ficoll-Paque density gradient centrifugation was used to isolate peripheral blood mononuclear cells. Before DNA extraction, CD4+ and CD8+ T cells were sorted by FACS or by magnetic beads. Looking up the germline V gene yields CDR1 SNHLY and CDR2 FYNNEI. Measured from the cysteine to the phenylalanine, the CDR3 is 14 residues long. Only the CDR3 DNA is retained, 42 bases long and in frame from the first base. V lost 7 bases and J lost 3 bases; the stretch between them is 16 bases long.

Genomic DNA was used as template for profiling of TCR beta VDJ combinations and CDR3 sequences. An Illumina HiSeq 2000 was the platform used for TCR repertoire sequencing. On the authors' methods: Repertoires were assessed using TRBV/TRBJ rearrangement plots, CDR3 size and DJ length profiles, and Simpson's diversity index. The immunodominant clone was defined as the most abundant DNA sequence in deep sequencing data. CDR3 amino acid sequences were checked for sharing across subjects and were also compared against the VDJdb database and published repertoires. The public reads were run again by TCRdb, first through fastp at Q25 and then through MiXCR, and only productive beta chains were kept. A single entry per CDR3 protein holds the most common genes and DNA from its merged rows. The V and J calls shown here were made by TCRdb, not taken from the authors' results. This sample is represented by roughly 280,000 distinct CDR3 sequences; roughly 53% of them were singletons. The ten largest clonotypes hold approximately 1.2% of the sample.

This clonotype was picked up a small number of times. No cognate antigen has been identified for it. Per-nucleotide qualities are absent, and no much larger clonotype sits a single base away. The source of this sequence is a human donor with aplastic anemia. Sequencing used sorted CD4+, CD8+, or CD8+CD57+ T cells (not recorded which) from PBMCs. Rearrangement joined TRBV2 to TRBJ2-7; the D segment could be TRBD2, given 5 matching bases. The CDR3 has the sequence CASIKKDGIYEQYF. The bases read TGTGCCAGCATAAAAAAGGACGGGATCTACGAGCAGTACTTC.